One sample yielded the 6 T cell receptor beta chains listed below, sequenced in a study of cytomegalovirus exposure and HLA in healthy donors. A multiplex PCR was run with 60 Vbeta primers and 13 Jbeta primers. TCRdb's copy holds only in-frame clones and misses some; the assay was immunoSEQ multiplex PCR. The table records approximately 100,000 clones, around 82% of them present only once. The specimen sequenced was PBMCs. These receptors originate from a woman between 35 and 50 years old in good health and CMV-seronegative.

The V and J genes are TRBV5-3 and TRBJ2-2; 9 nucleotides line up with TRBD2. TRBV5-3 is noted as an ORF with a role that remains uncertain. With 3 bases clipped from V and 3 bases from J, the junction kept 18 bases outside the gene matches. This CDR3 comprises 20 residues. CDR3 sequence (DNA): TGTGCCAGAAGCTCCCCACTCTACGGGCGGGAGGGCCCAGACACCGGGGAGCTGTTTTTT. Translation gives CARSSPLYGREGPDTGELFF.

This clone appeared a few times. This sequence joins TRBV28 and TRBJ1-1; 7 bases are a match to TRBD1. CDR1 MDHEN and CDR2 SYDVKM come from the germline V gene. The CDR3 is 13 amino acids. Unmatched junction bases numbered 6, after V lost 8 bases and J lost 3 bases. The CDR3 reads CASEQGTYTEAFF. The DNA of the CDR3 is TGTGCCAGCGAACAGGGGACCTACACTGAAGCTTTCTTT.

This chain links TRBV18 with TRBJ2-7; 7 bases map to TRBD1. This CDR3 comprises 15 residues. Trimming removed 1 base from V and 6 bases from J; junction bases left unmatched: 9. Per the germline V gene, CDR1 is KGHSH and CDR2 is LQKENI. This chain's CDR3 is CASSPLRDRDSEQYF. As DNA, the CDR3 is TGTGCCAGCTCACCACTCCGTGACAGGGATAGCGAGCAGTACTTC.

The V and J genes are TRBV30 and TRBJ2-7, with a weak D call TRBD1 (6 bases). CDR3 length equals 12 residues. V was pared by 1 base and J by 11 bases, with 15 bases between. Germline lookup yields CDR1 GTSNPN and CDR2 SVGIG (reference sequence). The CDR3 nucleotides are TGTGCCTGGAGTGGGGCTAGCCCAGGGGAGTACTTC. Translation: CAWSGASPGEYF.

The genes are TRBV9 and TRBJ2-5; 7 bases align to TRBD1. The CDR3 runs to 14 residues. Losses at the gene ends were 0 bases for V and 5 bases for J; bases not matched to a gene: 4. Germline V lookup: CDR1 SGDLS, CDR2 YYNGEE. This CDR3 reads CASSVGQGGETQYF. CDR3 nucleotide sequence: TGTGCCAGCAGCGTAGGACAAGGGGGCGAGACCCAGTACTTC.

The chain is built from TRBV2 and TRBJ1-6; TRBD1 matches 7 bases. Per the germline V gene, CDR1 is SNHLY and CDR2 is FYNNEI. The junction had 9 bases not matched to a gene; V was cut back by 8 bases and J by 5 bases. There are 15 residues in the CDR3. This CDR3 reads CASGASGTDNSPLHF. In DNA, the CDR3 is TGTGCCAGCGGTGCCTCCGGGACAGATAATTCACCCCTCCACTTT.